The 21 T cell receptor beta chains in this list originate from one sample, sequenced in a study of cytomegalovirus exposure and HLA in healthy donors. Primers for the PCR totalled 60 Vbeta and 13 Jbeta. Method: immunoSEQ multiplex PCR; TCRdb's copy keeps in-frame clones and lacks some. The sample carries 150,000 to 200,000 clones, around 62% recorded once. Specimen: PBMCs. Every receptor here comes from a man between 35 and 55 years old in good health and CMV-seronegative.

CDR3 protein: CASSKTSITYEQYF. Written as DNA, the CDR3 is TGCGCCAGCAGTAAGACTAGTATCACCTACGAGCAGTACTTC. V usage is TRBV10-1 and J usage is TRBJ2-7, with TRBD2 as a possible D gene (6 bases). V lost 5 bases and J 2 bases, leaving 13 bases between the germline ends. The CDR3 is 14 amino acids. The germline V gene has CDR1 WNHNN and CDR2 SYGVQD (reference sequence).

The rearrangement uses TRBV7-7 and TRBJ2-7, with a tentative D call TRBD1 (5 bases). This CDR3 region has 15 residues. CDR1 SSHAT and CDR2 FNYEAQ come from the germline V gene (reference sequence). Deletions cut 5 bases from V and 5 bases from J, with 19 bases between. CDR3 DNA sequence: TGTGCCAGCAGCCCGACTCAGGGTAATTCCCACGAGCAGTACTTC. It encodes CASSPTQGNSHEQYF.

The chain links TRBV18 to TRBJ2-7, with 10 bases aligning to TRBD1. This CDR3 region has 15 residues. V dropped 3 bases and J dropped 0; count of bases not matched to a gene: 2. Germline CDR1 KGHSH, CDR2 LQKENI. Written as DNA, the CDR3 is TGTGCCAGCTCACCCGGGACAGGGGACTCCTACGAGCAGTACTTC. This sequence encodes CASSPGTGDSYEQYF.

V is TRBV27 and J is TRBJ2-6; D is unclear. V lost 4 bases and J 1 base, leaving 8 bases between the germline ends. This CDR3 contains 15 residues. Germline V gene sequence: CDR1 MNHEY, CDR2 SMNVEV (reference sequence). The CDR3 here is CASSSRPSGANVLTF. The CDR3 DNA reads as TGTGCCAGCAGTTCCAGGCCTTCTGGGGCCAACGTCCTGACTTTC. Based on the CDR3 plus reference TRBV27 and TRBJ2-6, the full variable domain is EAQVTQNPRYLITVTGKKLTVTCSQNMNHEYMSWYRQDPGLGLRQIYYSMNVEVTDKGDVPEGYKVSRKEKRNFPLILESPSPNQTSLYFCASSSRPSGANVLTFGAGSRLTVL.

The rearrangement joins TRBV5-4 to TRBJ2-1, with D unresolved. The germline V gene has CDR1 SGHNT and CDR2 YYREEE (reference sequence). CDR3 length: 14 residues. V lost 8 bases, J lost 0 bases, and 12 bases lay in between. The CDR3, as DNA: TGTGCCAGTCGAGGCAGTAGCTCCTACAATGAGCAGTTCTTC. This translates into CASRGSSSYNEQFF.

The rearrangement links TRBV2 to TRBJ2-5; TRBD2 aligns across 11 bases. The J call is in doubt because the DNA end fits TRBJ2-7 better. The CDR3 has 14 residues. CDR1 and CDR2 (germline): SNHLY, FYNNEI. CDR3 nucleotides: TGTGCCAGCCTCGTACTAGCGGGAGCACACGAGCAGTACTTC. Protein product: CASLVLAGAHEQYF.

V is TRBV15 and J is TRBJ2-5; 8 nucleotides agree with TRBD2. Germline values: CDR1 LNHNV, CDR2 YYDKDF (reference sequence). J gave up 13 bases and V 0 bases, and 10 bases lay outside the gene matches. This CDR3 comprises 14 residues. CDR3 sequence reads: CATSRETSGPPPYF. CDR3 DNA: TGTGCCACCAGCAGAGAAACTAGCGGTCCCCCCCCGTACTTC.

The gene calls are TRBV7-9 and TRBJ2-1; tentative D call: TRBD2 (6 bases). The V and J ends lost 6 bases and 7 bases respectively, with 7 bases between them. Germline loops: CDR1 SEHNR, CDR2 FQNEAQ (reference sequence). The CDR3 extends over 11 amino acids. The CDR3 region has the DNA TGTGCCAGCAGACGGGAGAATGAGCAGTTCTTC. Translated: CASRRENEQFF.

The rearrangement links TRBV6-5 to TRBJ1-4; D is unresolved. Germline V gives CDR1 MNHEY, CDR2 SVGAGI. The length of the CDR3 is 15 residues. V was cut by 6 bases and J by 7 bases, with 18 bases left in between. DNA of the CDR3: TGTGCCAGCAGCTCCAGACCCCGGGAGGGTGAAAAACTGTTTTTT. Encoded protein: CASSSRPREGEKLFF.

The chain couples TRBV7-9 to TRBJ2-5; D ambiguous. The J call may be in error: the DNA end matches TRBJ2-7 better. This CDR3 spans 12 amino acids. In germline, CDR1 is SEHNR, CDR2 FQNEAQ (reference sequence). Here the CDR3 DNA reads TGTGCCAGCAGCTTAAACAGCTACGAGCAGTACTTC. Its translation: CASSLNSYEQYF.

The CDR3 loop reads CASRGTGDTGELFF. CDR3 bases: TGTGCCAGCAGGGGGACAGGGGACACCGGGGAGCTGTTTTTT. The V call is TRBV6-1, the J call TRBJ2-2; 10 bases fit TRBD1. The germline V gene has CDR1 MNHNS and CDR2 SASEGT. The J segment lost 3 bases and the V segment lost 6 bases, leaving 1 base of the junction unmatched. The length of the CDR3 is 14 residues.

This clone has more than one count but fewer than ten. CDR3 protein: CASSEAHSRGYEQYF. The CDR3 nucleotides read TGTGCCAGCAGTGAAGCGCATAGTCGGGGCTACGAGCAGTACTTC. The rearrangement joins TRBV6-1 to TRBJ2-7; D is possibly TRBD2 (5 bases). This CDR3 contains 15 residues. The ends were cut back, 0 bases at V and 3 bases at J, with 12 bases in the middle. Germline CDR1 reads MNHNS; CDR2 reads SASEGT.

The V and J genes are TRBV2 and TRBJ2-1; 8 nucleotides align to TRBD1. Germline V gives CDR1 SNHLY, CDR2 FYNNEI. The CDR3 is made up of 13 amino acids. Trimming at V came to 8 bases and at J to 9 bases, leaving 9 bases not matched to a gene. For the CDR3, the DNA is TGTGCCAGCGGCTCACAGGGGGTCGGTGAGCAGTTCTTC. Translating it yields CASGSQGVGEQFF.

The chain joins TRBV2 to TRBJ1-6, with 10 bases lining up with TRBD1. V dropped 7 bases and J dropped 10; count of bases not matched to a gene: 7. Per germline, CDR1 SNHLY and CDR2 FYNNEI. The CDR3 contains 14 residues. The CDR3 here is CASKAGQGSSPLHF. DNA of the CDR3: TGTGCCAGCAAGGCGGGACAGGGGTCCTCACCCCTCCACTTT.

The chain uses TRBV13 and TRBJ2-7; TRBD1 agrees at 9 bases. The CDR3 sequence is 14 residues long. Trimming removed 9 bases from V and 3 bases from J; junction bases left unmatched: 9. Germline loops: CDR1 PRHDT, CDR2 FYEKMQ (reference sequence). CDR3 nucleotide sequence: TGTGCCAGTATGCGCCGGGACAGGGACTACGAGCAGTACTTC. Amino acid sequence: CASMRRDRDYEQYF.

This clone was seen only a few times. The genes are TRBV15 and TRBJ1-1, with D possibly matching TRBD1 (6 bases). This CDR3 has 14 amino acids. Trimming stripped 8 bases from V and 4 bases from J, with 17 bases between. The germline V gene encodes CDR1 LNHNV and CDR2 YYDKDF (reference sequence). CDR3 nucleotide sequence: TGTGCCACCGCAGGGGAGGGAGGGACCACTGAAGCTTTCTTT. Amino acids: CATAGEGGTTEAFF.

The rearrangement joins TRBV30 to TRBJ2-5; D call uncertain. The CDR3 spans 11 residues. Germline V lookup: CDR1 GTSNPN, CDR2 SVGIG (reference sequence). V was trimmed by 4 bases and J by 2 bases, leaving 5 bases between them. CDR3: CAWKQQETQYF. In DNA form, the CDR3 reads TGTGCCTGGAAACAGCAAGAGACCCAGTACTTC. Full variable domain (remainder filled in from reference TRBV30 and TRBJ2-5): SQTIHQWPATLVQPVGSPLSLECTVEGTSNPNLYWYRQAAGRGLQLLFYSVGIGQISSEVPQNLSASRPQDRQFILSSKKLLLSDSGFYLCAWKQQETQYFGPGTRLLVL.

The chain uses TRBV4-1 and TRBJ2-1, with 8 bases aligning to TRBD1. The CDR3 covers 14 residues. The junction had 4 bases not matched to a gene; V was cut back by 2 bases and J by 7 bases. CDR1 is MGHRA and CDR2 is YSYEKL in the germline V gene. This chain's CDR3 is CASSQWTGFNEQFF. DNA for the CDR3: TGCGCCAGCAGCCAATGGACAGGGTTTAATGAGCAGTTCTTC.

In regard to this clone: Other nucleotide sequences from this sample produce the same CDR3. V gene TRBV7-3 combines with J gene TRBJ2-5; TRBD2 agrees at 9 bases. V lost 2 bases to trimming and J lost 4 bases; unmatched junction nucleotides: 5. Germline CDR1 SGHTA, CDR2 FQGTGA. The CDR3 is 15 amino acids. CDR3 in DNA: TGTGCCAGCAGCTTACGTAGCGGGAGAGCAGAGACCCAGTACTTC. Translated: CASSLRSGRAETQYF.

This rearrangement joins TRBV9 to TRBJ2-7; TRBD2 matches 10 bases. Per germline, CDR1 SGDLS and CDR2 YYNGEE. There are 15 residues in the CDR3. After removal of 4 bases from V and 4 bases from J, the junction contained 8 bases not matched to a gene. The CDR3 is CASSPQREGPYEQYF. The CDR3 bases are TGTGCCAGCAGCCCACAGCGGGAGGGCCCTTACGAGCAGTACTTC. The full variable domain, in which reference TRBV9 and TRBJ2-7 provide the parts outside the CDR3, is DSGVTQTPKHLITATGQRVTLRCSPRSGDLSVYWYQQSLDQGLQFLIQYYNGEERAKGNILERFSAQQFPDLHSELNLSSLELGDSALYFCASSPQREGPYEQYFGPGTRLTVT.

The chain has TRBV25-1 and TRBJ2-1; 7 positions agree with TRBD2. The V and J ends lost 8 bases and 4 bases, in that order; junction bases with no gene match: 5. CDR1 and CDR2 from the germline V gene are MGHDK and SYGVNS. CDR3 size: 13 residues. DNA of the CDR3: TGTGCCAGCGGGGGGGATGCTTACAATGAGCAGTTCTTC. Translation gives CASGGDAYNEQFF.